The 13 T cell receptor beta chains below all came from one sample that was sequenced in a study of T cell responses to AZD1222 COVID-19 vaccine. Clones were read by immunoSEQ multiplex PCR, and TCRdb kept only the in-frame ones, dropping some. This table has about 150,000 clones, under 95% appearing once. This specimen was peripheral blood, taken on day 0 of AZD1222 vaccination. The receptors were sampled from an adult in good health.

The rearrangement uses TRBV7-2 and TRBJ2-7, with a tentative D call TRBD1 (7 bases). CDR3 size: 15 residues. Germline-derived CDR1 and CDR2 are SGHTA and FQGNSA. With 4 bases removed from V and 0 bases from J, the gap between germline ends came to 13 bases. The CDR3 region is CASSSQGGTSYEQYF. The CDR3 coding sequence is TGTGCCAGCAGCTCCCAGGGGGGCACCTCCTACGAGCAGTACTTC.

This rearrangement joins TRBV4-3 to TRBJ1-4, with 7 bases that match TRBD1. The CDR3 spans 15 residues. Germline-derived CDR1 and CDR2 are LGHNA and YSLEER. The ends lost 0 bases at V and 4 bases at J; junction bases unmatched: 2. The CDR3 loop is CASSQDGTDNEKLFF. In nucleotides, the CDR3 is TGCGCCAGCAGCCAAGACGGGACAGATAATGAAAAACTGTTTTTT.

This chain joins TRBV7-9 and TRBJ2-7; 11 nucleotides align to TRBD2. This CDR3 is built from 18 residues. J gave up 3 bases and V 5 bases, and 15 bases lay outside the gene matches. Germline V gene sequence: CDR1 SEHNR, CDR2 FQNEAQ (reference sequence). CDR3 DNA: TGTGCCAGCAGCACAGTCTTTTCGGGTAGCGGGAGGGACTACGAGCAGTACTTC. The encoded protein is CASSTVFSGSGRDYEQYF.

This clone was recorded once. The chain uses TRBV5-1 and TRBJ1-2, with 7 bases matching TRBD1. J lost 4 bases, V lost 4 bases, and 4 bases had no gene match. The germline V gene encodes CDR1 SGHRS and CDR2 YFSETQ. The CDR3 is made up of 13 amino acids. The CDR3 nucleotides read TGCGCCAGCAGCATAGACAGGGCCTATGGCTACACCTTC. It is translated as CASSIDRAYGYTF. Looking up the rest from reference TRBV5-1 and TRBJ1-2 gives the full variable domain: KAGVTQTPRYLIKTRGQQVTLSCSPISGHRSVSWYQQTPGQGLQFLFEYFSETQRNKGNFPGRFSGRQFSNSRSEMNVSTLELGDSALYLCASSIDRAYGYTFGSGTRLTVV.

The rearrangement uses TRBV10-3 and TRBJ1-2; no reliable D call. Germline V gene data show CDR1 as ENHRY and CDR2 as SYGVKD. Trimming pared 2 bases from V and 5 bases from J, leaving 9 bases between. This CDR3 is 13 amino acids long. CDR3 sequence reads: CAISENQAYGYTF. CDR3 in DNA: TGTGCCATCAGTGAGAACCAGGCATATGGCTACACCTTC.

The chain carries TRBV7-8 and TRBJ1-5; D is uncertain. Per the germline V gene, CDR1 is SGHVS and CDR2 is FQNEAQ. This CDR3 spans 12 amino acids. V was trimmed by 2 bases and J by 7 bases, leaving 6 bases between them. CDR3 protein: CASSLISQPQHF. DNA of the CDR3: TGTGCCAGCAGCTTAATCAGCCAGCCCCAGCATTTT.

This chain links TRBV19 with TRBJ2-1; D is unresolved. This CDR3 spans 15 amino acids. Germline V CDR1 and CDR2: LNHDA, SQIVND (reference sequence). The V end was cut by 1 base, the J end by 3 bases, with 10 bases between. Here the CDR3 reads CASSIATALYNEQFF. The CDR3, as DNA: TGTGCCAGTAGTATAGCCACAGCACTCTACAATGAGCAGTTCTTC.

This chain uses TRBV4-3 with TRBJ2-4, with TRBD1 as a possible D gene (6 bases). Trimming cost V 1 base and J 1 base, with 14 bases left between them. Germline values: CDR1 LGHNA, CDR2 YSLEER. The CDR3 is made up of 17 amino acids. The CDR3 protein is CASSQVSGVSAKNIQYF. CDR3 DNA: TGCGCCAGCAGCCAAGTATCAGGGGTGTCGGCCAAAAACATTCAGTACTTC.

CDR3 in DNA: TGTGCCAGCAGTTCCACAGGGTTTCAGGGAAACACCATATATTTT. Translated: CASSSTGFQGNTIYF. The V call is TRBV6-5, the J call TRBJ1-3, with a weak D call TRBD1 (6 bases). This CDR3 region has 15 residues. The V and J ends lost 4 bases and 4 bases respectively, with 14 bases between them. Germline assignment: CDR1 MNHEY and CDR2 SVGAGI.

The chain links TRBV3-1 (or the pseudogene TRBV3-2) to TRBJ1-1, with D possibly TRBD1 on 6 matching bases. Trimming removed 6 bases at V and 1 base at J, with 18 bases between. CDR1 LGHDT and CDR2 YNNKEL come from the germline V gene (reference sequence). This CDR3 is 16 amino acids long. Here the CDR3 reads CASSQSPGTPNTEAFF. The CDR3 DNA is TGTGCCAGCAGTCAATCACCCGGGACACCGAACACTGAAGCTTTCTTT.

This CDR3 reads CSASETGTSVYNEQFF. CDR3 nucleotides: TGCAGTGCTAGTGAGACCGGGACTAGCGTTTATAATGAGCAGTTCTTC. The rearrangement joins TRBV20-1 to TRBJ2-1; TRBD2 aligns across 10 bases. CDR3 size: 16 residues. V was pared by 3 bases and J by 7 bases, with 12 bases of the junction left unmatched. Germline CDR1 is DFQATT and CDR2 is SNEGSKA (reference sequence).

J is TRBJ1-2 and V is TRBV5-4; D remains unclear. The V gene lost 4 bases and the J gene lost 2 bases, with 18 bases spanning the gap. From germline, CDR1 is SGHNT and CDR2 YYREEE (reference sequence). The CDR3 extends over 16 amino acids. The CDR3, as DNA: TGTGCCAGCAGCCCGGGAGGTCGACGCCAGAACTATGGCTACACCTTC. This gives the protein CASSPGGRRQNYGYTF. Using reference TRBV5-4 and TRBJ1-2 for the parts outside the CDR3, the full variable domain is ETGVTQSPTHLIKTRGQQVTLRCSSQSGHNTVSWYQQALGQGPQFIFQYYREEENGRGNFPPRFSGLQFPNYSSELNVNALELDDSALYLCASSPGGRRQNYGYTFGSGTRLTVV.

This rearrangement joins TRBV6-5 to TRBJ1-5; the D is unclear. Germline CDR1 reads MNHEY; CDR2 reads SVGAGI. Trimming left V 10 bases short and J 0 bases short, with 13 bases between. This CDR3 contains 14 residues. In DNA, the CDR3 is TGTGCCAACATGAAGGTGGATAGCAATCAGCCCCAGCATTTT. Its translation is CANMKVDSNQPQHF.